The next 8 T cell receptor beta chains were all read from a single sample in a study of shared clonotypes between healthy human individuals. Profiling relied on immunoSEQ multiplex PCR, and the TCRdb table lists in-frame clones only, not all of them. The sample consists of 500,000 to 550,000 clones, 95% to 96% of them appearing once. Sample: naive CD4+ T cells sorted from blood. The subset was: CD45RA+ positively selected. The source of these receptors is a woman aged 25 to 45 in good health.

V is TRBV9 and J is TRBJ2-3; 16 bases match TRBD2. This CDR3 has 16 amino acids. Germline V lookup: CDR1 SGDLS, CDR2 YYNGEE. V was clipped by 6 bases and J by 6 bases; unmatched bases: 7. The CDR3: CASTFGTSGRADTQYF. The CDR3 DNA reads TGTGCCAGCACCTTTGGGACTAGCGGGAGGGCGGATACGCAGTATTTT.

Concerning this clone: Different DNA sequences within this sample yield the same CDR3. The chain carries TRBV7-2 and TRBJ2-7; D not resolved. From germline, CDR1 is SGHTA and CDR2 FQGNSA. The CDR3 has 12 residues. V lost 1 base and J 2 bases, leaving 3 bases between the germline ends. The CDR3 sequence: CASSLGTYEQYF. CDR3 in DNA: TGTGCCAGCAGCTTAGGGACCTACGAGCAGTACTTC.

The genes are TRBV27 and TRBJ2-7; D perhaps matches TRBD2 (5 bases). V lost 4 bases, J lost 0 bases, and 10 bases lay in between. Germline values: CDR1 MNHEY, CDR2 SMNVEV (reference sequence). CDR3 length: 14 amino acids. The CDR3 nucleotides are TGTGCCAGCAGTTCATCCGGGAACTCCTACGAGCAGTACTTC. Amino acids: CASSSSGNSYEQYF.

This chain connects TRBV28 to TRBJ1-2; TRBD1 is a possible D gene (6 bases). Trimming took off 6 bases at V and 8 bases at J, with 13 bases between the two ends. Germline V gene data show CDR1 as MDHEN and CDR2 as SYDVKM. The length of the CDR3 is 12 residues. The CDR3 DNA reads TGTGCCAGCAGATCCCCAGGGGTGGGCTACACCTTC. Translation: CASRSPGVGYTF.

V usage is TRBV13 and J usage is TRBJ2-3, with D possibly matching TRBD2 (7 bases). CDR1 is PRHDT and CDR2 is FYEKMQ in the germline V gene (reference sequence). V was trimmed by 5 bases and J by 11 bases, leaving 20 bases between them. The CDR3 is made up of 14 amino acids. For the CDR3, the DNA is TGTGCCAGCAGCCCTCACCTAATAGGGGGGGGGCAGTATTTT. This codes for CASSPHLIGGGQYF.

Written as DNA, the CDR3 is TGTGCCAGCAGCTTAGCCCCGGACAGGGGCTACGAGCAGTACTTC. Translating gives CASSLAPDRGYEQYF. The chain links TRBV7-8 to TRBJ2-7; 9 nucleotides line up with TRBD1. The CDR3 extends over 15 amino acids. The V gene end was trimmed by 0 bases and the J gene end by 3 bases; junction bases not matched to a gene: 3. The V gene's germline CDR1 is SGHVS and CDR2 FQNEAQ. The variable domain in full, completed from reference TRBV7-8 and TRBJ2-7, reads GAGVSQSPRYKVAKRGQDVALRCDPISGHVSLFWYQQALGQGPEFLTYFQNEAQLDKSGLPSDRFFAERPEGSVSTLKIQRTQQEDSAVYLCASSLAPDRGYEQYFGPGTRLTVT.

The chain employs TRBV10-2 and TRBJ2-1; 7 positions agree with TRBD2. The V segment lost 7 bases and the J segment 12 bases; nucleotides outside the gene matches: 12. This CDR3 comprises 13 residues. Germline CDR1 WSHSY, CDR2 SAAADI. CDR3 in amino acids: CASTHPTSETQFF. The CDR3 region has the DNA TGCGCCAGCACCCACCCTACTAGCGAAACGCAGTTCTTC.

This chain uses TRBV11-1 with TRBJ2-1; tentatively, D is TRBD2 (5 bases). Deletions cut 8 bases from V and 6 bases from J, with 17 bases between. The CDR3 loop spans 14 amino acids. Germline-derived CDR1 and CDR2 are SGHAT and FQDESV (reference sequence). The CDR3 spells CASGFSDWSNEQFF. The CDR3 region has the DNA TGTGCCAGCGGATTCTCGGACTGGTCCAATGAGCAGTTCTTC.